These 30 T cell receptor beta chains originate from one sample sequenced in a study of T-cell reconstitution after alpha-beta-depleted transplantation in children. Study conclusions and caveats: Newly made T cells mostly supplied T-cell counts and diversity one year after transplant.

As it was prepared, the TCRbeta library received unique molecular identifiers. TCRdb used MiXCR to reprocess the PCR reads, holding one entry per CDR3 protein. This table has about 300,000 distinct CDR3 sequences, around 7.1% appearing once. Their antigen targets remain unknown. Sequencing used peripheral blood, obtained 360 days after TCRalphabeta/CD19-depleted stem cell transplant. These receptors all come from a female patient aged 2-10 years who had a stem cell transplant for Fanconi anemia, so the T cells may come from the graft donor.

This clonotype was recorded many times. V is TRBV29-1 and J is TRBJ2-1; TRBD2 matches 7 bases. CDR1 SQVTM and CDR2 ANQGSEA come from the germline V gene. The CDR3 contains 10 residues. Unmatched junction bases numbered 2, after V lost 7 bases and J lost 8 bases. Here the CDR3 reads CSEGRDEQFF. In DNA, the CDR3 is TGCAGCGAAGGGAGGGATGAGCAGTTCTTC.

The chain is built from TRBV5-1 and TRBJ2-5; D unresolved. Germline loops: CDR1 SGHRS, CDR2 YFSETQ. The CDR3 length is 14 residues. Between the trimmed V and J ends, which lost 3 bases and 3 bases, there was a span of 12 bases. The CDR3 loop reads CASSSMNWEETQYF. The CDR3 DNA follows: TGCGCCAGCAGCTCAATGAACTGGGAAGAGACCCAGTACTTC.

There are a few counts of this clonotype. V gene TRBV21-1 combines with J gene TRBJ2-7. TRBV21-1 constitutes a pseudogene. This CDR3 region has 10 residues. The CDR3 DNA sequence: TGTGCCAGCAGGGATCACGAGCAGTACTTC. Protein product: CASRDHEQYF.

J is TRBJ2-2 and V is TRBV3-1, with 11 nucleotides matching TRBD2. The CDR3 has 19 residues. The J segment lost 4 bases and the V segment lost 2 bases, leaving 12 bases of the junction unmatched. The germline gives CDR1 LGHDT, CDR2 YNNKEL (reference sequence). The CDR3 DNA reads TGTGCCAGCAGCCAATTGGGTCTAGCGGGGGGTAACGGCACCGGGGAGCTGTTTTTT. Its translation is CASSQLGLAGGNGTGELFF. The whole variable domain, filled in from reference TRBV3-1 and TRBJ2-2, reads DTAVSQTPKYLVTQMGNDKSIKCEQNLGHDTMYWYKQDSKKFLKIMFSYNNKELIINETVPNRFSPKSPDKAHLNLHINSLELGDSAVYFCASSQLGLAGGNGTGELFFGEGSRLTVL.

Many counts were recorded for this clonotype. V usage is TRBV7-2 and J usage is TRBJ2-5, with D possibly TRBD2 on 6 matching bases. V gave up 4 bases and J gave up 3 bases, with 15 bases separating them. The CDR3 spans 15 residues. Looked up from germline, CDR1 is SGHTA and CDR2 is FQGNSA. Here the CDR3 reads CASSYYPGGEETQYF. CDR3 DNA sequence: TGTGCCAGCAGCTATTACCCCGGCGGGGAAGAGACCCAGTACTTC.

The chain recombines TRBV7-9 with TRBJ2-6; 8 bases fit TRBD1. Per germline, CDR1 SEHNR and CDR2 FQNEAQ (reference sequence). Trimming cost V 3 bases and J 3 bases; bases outside gene matches: 4. CDR3 length equals 16 residues. Here the CDR3 DNA reads TGTGCCAGCAGCTTCTGGACAGGGTATGGGGCCAACGTCCTGACTTTC. Its translation: CASSFWTGYGANVLTF.

At least ten counts were recorded for this clonotype. The rearrangement uses TRBV12-5 and TRBJ2-5, with D perhaps assigned TRBD1 or TRBD2 (5 bases each). CDR3 length: 13 residues. The germline V and J ends were trimmed by 9 bases and 4 bases, with 15 bases remaining between them. The V gene's germline CDR1 is LGHNT and CDR2 FRNRAP. The CDR3 is CASTWDGGETQYF. CDR3 nucleotides: TGTGCTAGCACCTGGGATGGGGGAGAGACCCAGTACTTC.

This chain links TRBV18 with TRBJ1-1; no definite D call. The CDR3 contains 15 residues. Germline CDR1 is KGHSH and CDR2 is LQKENI. Trimming removed 6 bases from V and 0 bases from J, with 14 bases in between. The CDR3 coding sequence is TGTGCCAGCTCCCCGATGGTAGTTATGAACACTGAAGCTTTCTTT. Translating gives CASSPMVVMNTEAFF.

This clonotype was counted ten times or more. The genes are TRBV9 and TRBJ2-1, with 10 bases fitting TRBD2. Losses at the gene ends were 4 bases for V and 6 bases for J; bases not matched to a gene: 10. The CDR3 covers 16 residues. Germline loops: CDR1 SGDLS, CDR2 YYNGEE. Written as DNA, the CDR3 is TGTGCCAGCAGCCGGACAGCACTAGCGGGAAGCAATGAGCAGTTCTTC. Its translation is CASSRTALAGSNEQFF.

The gene calls are TRBV28 and TRBJ2-2, with 10 bases lining up with TRBD2. Germline CDR1 reads MDHEN; CDR2 reads SYDVKM. After removal of 6 bases from V and 6 bases from J, the junction contained 10 bases not matched to a gene. The CDR3 contains 16 residues. The CDR3 nucleotides are TGTGCCAGCAGAACCCCTAGCGGGGGTTCGGCCGGGGAGCTGTTTTTT. It is translated as CASRTPSGGSAGELFF.

This clonotype was observed many times. This chain links TRBV10-1 with TRBJ2-3; the D gene is possibly TRBD2 (5 bases). Per the germline V gene, CDR1 is WNHNN and CDR2 is SYGVQD (reference sequence). With 6 bases removed from V and 2 bases from J, the gap between germline ends came to 21 bases. This CDR3 has 17 residues. CDR3: CASSVGRTLLITDTQYF. In nucleotides, the CDR3 is TGCGCCAGCAGCGTAGGACGGACTCTACTAATCACAGATACGCAGTATTTT.

The rearrangement links TRBV7-8 to TRBJ2-3; no definite D call. Germline values: CDR1 SGHVS, CDR2 FQNEAQ. The CDR3 runs 15 residues. V was pared by 5 bases and J by 0 bases, with 12 bases between. The CDR3 nucleotides read TGTGCCAGCAGCAACCCACTTTTTAGCACAGATACGCAGTATTTT. Translating gives CASSNPLFSTDTQYF.

This clonotype has a handful of counts. The chain uses TRBV13 and TRBJ2-7; 8 nucleotides align to TRBD1. The germline V gene encodes CDR1 PRHDT and CDR2 FYEKMQ (reference sequence). This CDR3 is 17 amino acids long. The CDR3 protein is CASRGRLQGDGLGSLLV. The CDR3 nucleotides are TGTGCCAGCAGAGGGAGACTACAGGGGGACGGCCTCGGGTCTTTGTTAGTC.

This clonotype was seen repeatedly, ten times or more. The chain is built from TRBV28 and TRBJ2-7, with D perhaps matching TRBD1 (5 bases). Germline V lookup: CDR1 MDHEN, CDR2 SYDVKM. The CDR3 runs to 11 residues. Trimming took off 8 bases at V and 0 bases at J, with 5 bases between the two ends. In DNA form, the CDR3 reads TGTGCCAGCGGACACTCCTACGAGCAGTACTTC. Its protein product is CASGHSYEQYF. The full variable domain, with the rest looked up from reference TRBV28 and TRBJ2-7, is DVKVTQSSRYLVKRTGEKVFLECVQDMDHENMFWYRQDPGLGLRLIYFSYDVKMKEKGDIPEGYSVSREKKERFSLILESASTNQTSMYLCASGHSYEQYFGPGTRLTVT.

This clonotype was detected many times. The rearrangement joins TRBV10-2 to TRBJ2-5; 7 bases agree with TRBD1. From germline, CDR1 is WSHSY and CDR2 SAAADI. The CDR3 runs 12 residues. J lost 2 bases, V lost 8 bases, and 2 bases had no gene match. The DNA for the CDR3 is TGCGCCAGCGGGACAGTACAAGAGACCCAGTACTTC. Protein: CASGTVQETQYF.

Only a few counts were recorded for this clonotype. The chain employs TRBV11-3 and TRBJ2-7, with D possibly matching TRBD1 (6 bases). The CDR3 is 14 amino acids. The V and J ends lost 1 base and 3 bases respectively, with 10 bases between them. Germline CDR1 is SGHNT and CDR2 is YENEEA. CDR3 in amino acids: CASSLAGRGYEQYF. DNA of the CDR3: TGTGCCAGCAGCTTAGCCGGCAGGGGCTACGAGCAGTACTTC.

This clonotype has just a few counts. The chain recombines TRBV15 with TRBJ1-1, with D possibly matching TRBD1 (6 bases). The CDR3 loop spans 15 amino acids. The V gene lost 0 bases and the J gene lost 1 base, with 9 bases spanning the gap. The germline CDR1 and CDR2 sequences are LNHNV and YYDKDF (reference sequence). The CDR3 DNA is TGTGCCACCAGCAGAGAAACAGGGTCGAACACTGAAGCTTTCTTT. This gives the protein CATSRETGSNTEAFF.

This clonotype occurred many times. V usage is TRBV5-1 and J usage is TRBJ2-3; D possibly corresponds to TRBD2 (5 bases). CDR1 is SGHRS, CDR2 YFSETQ, per germline. The CDR3 is 15 amino acids. The ends were cut back, 3 bases at V and 3 bases at J, with 14 bases in the middle. CDR3 region: CASSSDFHSTDTQYF. DNA of the CDR3: TGCGCCAGCAGCTCGGACTTTCACTCGACAGATACGCAGTATTTT.

The sample holds many counts of this clonotype. This CDR3 reads CASSYAGGTNYGYTF. As DNA, the CDR3 is TGTGCCAGCAGTTACGCAGGGGGGACTAACTATGGCTACACCTTC. The chain employs TRBV6-5 and TRBJ1-2, with 7 bases aligning to TRBD1. J lost 0 bases, V lost 2 bases, and 3 bases had no gene match. The CDR3 is 15 residues long. CDR1 MNHEY and CDR2 SVGAGI come from the germline V gene.

This clonotype was observed at least ten times. The junction shows a germline mismatch at one end, possibly a read error. The chain combines TRBV20-1 with TRBJ2-1, with D uncertain. Germline CDR1 is DFQATT and CDR2 is SNEGSKA (reference sequence). The CDR3 length is 12 residues. CDR3 in amino acids: CSDRTRLPEQFF. The DNA for the CDR3 is TGCAGTGATAGAACCCGGCTGCCTGAGCAGTTCTTC.

There are many counts of this clonotype. The chain has TRBV20-1 and TRBJ2-5; D unclear. There are 12 residues in the CDR3. CDR1 DFQATT and CDR2 SNEGSKA come from the germline V gene (reference sequence). V lost 5 bases to trimming and J lost 5 bases, with 12 bases between them. DNA of the CDR3: TGCAGTGCTCCCGTAGCTAGGGAGACCCAGTACTTC. Protein: CSAPVARETQYF.

This clonotype was found many times. This sequence joins TRBV5-6 and TRBJ2-5; 9 nucleotides agree with TRBD1. Trimming removed 2 bases from V and 4 bases from J; junction bases left unmatched: 6. The CDR3 runs to 15 residues. Germline V gives CDR1 SGHDT, CDR2 YYEEEE. CDR3 bases: TGTGCCAGCAGCTTAGGACAGGGGACAGCAGAGACCCAGTACTTC. It yields the protein CASSLGQGTAETQYF.

This clonotype occurred many times. The CDR3 region has the DNA TGCGCCAGCAGCTTGATTACGGGGACAGACGCTGGGGAGCAGTACTTC. Translating it yields CASSLITGTDAGEQYF. This chain uses TRBV5-1 with TRBJ2-7; 7 bases are shared with TRBD1. The J segment lost 7 bases and the V segment lost 1 base, leaving 14 bases of the junction unmatched. This CDR3 has 16 amino acids. Germline CDR1 reads SGHRS; CDR2 reads YFSETQ.

This clonotype appeared many times. The chain uses TRBV7-2 and TRBJ2-4, with D unclear. V was pared by 0 bases and J by 6 bases, with 3 bases between. This CDR3 has 12 amino acids. Looked up from germline, CDR1 is SGHTA and CDR2 is FQGNSA. The CDR3 is CASSLAANIQYF. DNA for the CDR3: TGTGCCAGCAGCTTAGCCGCAAACATTCAGTACTTC.

This clonotype has at least ten counts. V and J are TRBV5-1 and TRBJ2-1; 7 positions agree with TRBD2. With 0 bases clipped from V and 0 bases from J, the junction kept 3 bases outside the gene matches. The CDR3 loop spans 16 amino acids. Germline CDR1 and CDR2: SGHRS and YFSETQ. In DNA, the CDR3 is TGCGCCAGCAGCTTGGGCACTAGCGCCTCCTACAATGAGCAGTTCTTC. Protein sequence: CASSLGTSASYNEQFF.

This clonotype showed up many times. CDR3 in amino acids: CASSPLTSGGPIHNEQFF. Here the CDR3 DNA reads TGTGCCAGCAGTCCGCTGACTAGCGGGGGCCCCATCCACAATGAGCAGTTCTTC. The chain links TRBV28 to TRBJ2-1; 12 nucleotides agree with TRBD2. CDR1 and CDR2 (germline): MDHEN, SYDVKM. This CDR3 has 18 amino acids. J lost 5 bases, V lost 5 bases, and 13 bases had no gene match. Based on the CDR3 plus reference TRBV28 and TRBJ2-1, the full variable domain is DVKVTQSSRYLVKRTGEKVFLECVQDMDHENMFWYRQDPGLGLRLIYFSYDVKMKEKGDIPEGYSVSREKKERFSLILESASTNQTSMYLCASSPLTSGGPIHNEQFFGPGTRLTVL.

This clonotype has just a few counts. The chain employs TRBV4-3 and TRBJ1-5; TRBD1 is a possible D gene (5 bases). The CDR3 runs 18 residues. Trimming removed 1 base from V and 4 bases from J, with 20 bases in between. The germline V gene has CDR1 LGHNA and CDR2 YSLEER. The chain's CDR3 is CASSQVWFRVGTNQPQHF. In nucleotides, the CDR3 is TGCGCCAGCAGCCAAGTGTGGTTTCGGGTTGGGACGAATCAGCCCCAGCATTTT.

This clonotype showed up many times. The chain combines TRBV28 with TRBJ1-2; a weak D match, TRBD1 (6 bases). The CDR3 spans 12 residues. V lost 10 bases and J lost 2, with 11 bases in between. Germline CDR1 reads MDHEN; CDR2 reads SYDVKM. CDR3: CATITGNYGYTF. The CDR3 bases are TGTGCCACCATCACAGGGAACTATGGCTACACCTTC.

In this sample, this clonotype turned up many times. The chain combines TRBV11-2 with TRBJ2-5; D gene ambiguous. CDR1 is SGHAT, CDR2 FQNNGV, per germline. The CDR3 is 13 amino acids. V shed 1 base and J shed 4 bases, with 7 bases lying between them. CDR3 loop: CASSLATGETQYF. CDR3 bases: TGTGCCAGCAGCTTAGCCACGGGAGAGACCCAGTACTTC.

The rearrangement links TRBV11-1 to TRBJ2-5; a weak D match, TRBD1 (6 bases). Germline V gene sequence: CDR1 SGHAT, CDR2 FQDESV (reference sequence). The CDR3 has 14 residues. V was clipped by 6 bases and J by 5 bases, with 16 bases between them. CDR3 DNA sequence: TGTGCCAGCAGAAACAGGGTGTCCAGGGAGACCCAGTACTTC. It yields the protein CASRNRVSRETQYF.